This TCR beta chain was retrieved from a study of cytomegalovirus exposure and HLA in healthy donors. Study observations and caveats: Clusters of TCRs from the first cohort tended to co-occur in the approximately 130 validation repertoires (as a later analysis found). Reports described diagnosis of cytomegalovirus status by the classifier as highly specific and sensitive. Most TCR sequences proved rare, with some public TCRs found in many donors.

In germline, CDR1 is SGHVS, CDR2 FNYEAQ. Trimming cost V 5 bases and J 0 bases; bases outside gene matches: 3. This CDR3 comprises 14 residues. A remark on this clone: Antigen specificity is unknown.

Using immunoSEQ multiplex PCR, the repertoire was profiled, and TCRdb retains in-frame clones only, with some absent. The data contain roughly 130,000 clones, just under 90% of them singletons. The sample taken for sequencing was PBMCs. The genes are TRBV7-6 and TRBJ2-7, with TRBD2 matching 8 bases. This receptor was identified in a man aged 30 to 39 in good health and CMV-seronegative. Here the CDR3 reads CASSLGTSSYEQYF. The CDR3 DNA follows: TGTGCCAGCAGCCTGGGGACTAGCTCCTACGAGCAGTACTTC.